The present entry profiles one T cell receptor (beta chain) with its context. This specimen belongs to a study of blood T cell repertoires in COVID-19. Clones were sequenced by immunoSEQ multiplex PCR, and TCRdb holds only the in-frame ones, with some missing. The data hold roughly 110,000 clones, with around 90% observed a single time. V was clipped by 5 bases and J by 7 bases, with 12 bases between them. Germline V lookup: CDR1 GTSNPN, CDR2 SVGIG (reference sequence). The CDR3 runs 13 residues. This chain connects TRBV30 to TRBJ1-6; D is possibly TRBD1 (6 bases). Sequencing was done on a sample of peripheral blood. This clonotype was obtained from a man aged 35-49 years with active or convalescent COVID-19. For the CDR3, the DNA is TGTGCCTGGGCGGGACAAGCGAATTCACCCCTCCACTTT. It codes for CAWAGQANSPLHF. The entire variable domain, with the rest obtained from reference TRBV30 and TRBJ1-6, is as follows: SQTIHQWPATLVQPVGSPLSLECTVEGTSNPNLYWYRQAAGRGLQLLFYSVGIGQISSEVPQNLSASRPQDRQFILSSKKLLLSDSGFYLCAWAGQANSPLHFGNGTRLTVT.